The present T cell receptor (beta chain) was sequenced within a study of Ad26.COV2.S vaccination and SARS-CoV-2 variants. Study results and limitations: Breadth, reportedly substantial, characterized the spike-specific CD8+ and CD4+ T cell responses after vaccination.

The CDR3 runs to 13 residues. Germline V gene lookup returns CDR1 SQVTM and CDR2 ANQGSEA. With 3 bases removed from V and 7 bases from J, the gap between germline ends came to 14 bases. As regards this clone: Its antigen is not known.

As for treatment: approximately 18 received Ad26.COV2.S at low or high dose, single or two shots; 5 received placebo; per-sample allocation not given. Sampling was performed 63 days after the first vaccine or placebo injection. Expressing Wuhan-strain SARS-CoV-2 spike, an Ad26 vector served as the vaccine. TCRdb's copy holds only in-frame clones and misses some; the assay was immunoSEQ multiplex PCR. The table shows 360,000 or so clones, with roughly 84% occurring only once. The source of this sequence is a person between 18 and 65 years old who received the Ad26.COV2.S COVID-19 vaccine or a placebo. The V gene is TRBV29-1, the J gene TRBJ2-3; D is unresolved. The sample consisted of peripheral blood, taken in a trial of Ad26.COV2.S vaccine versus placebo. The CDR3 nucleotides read TGCAGCGTTGACGCAGGCACCAGGAATACGCAGTATTTT. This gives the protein CSVDAGTRNTQYF.